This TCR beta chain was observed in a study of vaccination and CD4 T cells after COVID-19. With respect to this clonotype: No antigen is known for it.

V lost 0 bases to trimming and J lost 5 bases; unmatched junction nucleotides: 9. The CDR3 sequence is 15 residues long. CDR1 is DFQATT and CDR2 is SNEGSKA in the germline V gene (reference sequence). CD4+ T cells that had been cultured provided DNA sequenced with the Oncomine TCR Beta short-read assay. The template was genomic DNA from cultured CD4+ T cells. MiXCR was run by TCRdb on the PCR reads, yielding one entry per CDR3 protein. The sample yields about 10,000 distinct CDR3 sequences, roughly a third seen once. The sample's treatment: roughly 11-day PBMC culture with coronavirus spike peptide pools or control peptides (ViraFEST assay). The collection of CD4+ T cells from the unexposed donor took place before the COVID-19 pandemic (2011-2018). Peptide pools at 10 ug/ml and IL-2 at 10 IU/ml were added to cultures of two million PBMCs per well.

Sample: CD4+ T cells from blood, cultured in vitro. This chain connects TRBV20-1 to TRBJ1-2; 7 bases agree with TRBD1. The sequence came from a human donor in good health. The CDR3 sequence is CSARDRDSLPYGYTF. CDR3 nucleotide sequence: TGCAGTGCTAGAGATCGGGACAGTCTTCCTTATGGCTACACCTTC.